This T cell receptor (beta chain) originates from a study of CXCR3-negative and CXCR3-positive naive CD8 T cells. By phenotype, naive CD8+ T cells were CD45RO-CCR7+CD27+CD95-. Germline lookup yields CDR1 LGHDT and CDR2 YNNKEL (reference sequence). The CDR3 length is 14 residues. Libraries were UMI-labeled 5' RACE TRB cDNA. TCRdb re-analyzed the 5' RACE reads; it lists each CDR3 protein once, without DNA. The sample includes over 70,000 distinct CDR3 sequences. Material for sequencing was naive CXCR3- CD8+ T cells from blood. As for subset: CD45RO-CCR7+CD27+CD95- naive CD8+ T cells lacking CXCR3 (TNR3-). The source is a human donor in good health. Some clones in this sample may be carry-over from other donors' samples. This sequence joins TRBV3-1 and TRBJ2-7. CDR3 region: CASSQGFRVGEQYF.